The 27 T cell receptor beta chains below were found in one sample sequenced in a study of CD8 T cells in ankylosing spondylitis (dated by TCRdb to 2015 to 2018). These receptors' targets are unknown. The investigation overall reported the following: A TCR beta motif of 7 or 8 highly homologous amino acid variants appeared characteristic of blood from ankylosing spondylitis patients.

Library preparation employed 5' RACE. Sequenced using an Illumina HiSeq 2500. TCRdb applied fastp at Q25 and MiXCR to the public reads, then kept only in-frame beta chains. Each entry merges the rows of one CDR3 protein and shows their most common DNA and genes. This sample gives approximately 500,000 distinct CDR3 sequences in total; roughly 13% of them show up just once. The top ten clones comprise around 7% of the sample. Sequenced input: blood, either unsorted or a sorted T cell fraction (not recorded which). These receptors all stem from a male donor with ankylosing spondylitis.

J is TRBJ2-1 and V is TRBV5-1; D might be TRBD2 (6 bases). Germline V gene lookup returns CDR1 SGHRS and CDR2 YFSETQ. The CDR3 contains 13 residues. V dropped 0 bases and J dropped 9 bases, with 10 bases sitting between them. The CDR3: CASSLVLAAEQFF. In nucleotides, the CDR3 is TGCGCCAGCAGCTTGGTACTAGCAGCTGAGCAGTTCTTC.

The chain joins TRBV9 to TRBJ1-4, with TRBD1 as a possible D gene (6 bases). CDR3 length: 14 amino acids. Trimming shortened V by 2 bases and J by 10 bases, and 15 bases separated the two germline ends. Germline V lookup: CDR1 SGDLS, CDR2 YYNGEE. The CDR3 region is CASSVSGADGKLFF. In nucleotides, the CDR3 is TGTGCCAGCAGCGTTTCAGGGGCGGACGGAAAACTGTTTTTT.

This sequence joins TRBV5-1 and TRBJ2-2; D call uncertain. V lost 0 bases and J 1 base, leaving 4 bases between the germline ends. Germline V gene sequence: CDR1 SGHRS, CDR2 YFSETQ. This CDR3 comprises 14 residues. The CDR3 region is CASSLEMNTGELFF. The CDR3 DNA is TGCGCCAGCAGCTTGGAGATGAACACCGGGGAGCTGTTTTTT.

The chain recombines TRBV13 with TRBJ2-1; D remains unclear. V gave up 4 bases and J gave up 1 base, with 14 bases separating them. Germline CDR1 and CDR2: PRHDT and FYEKMQ (reference sequence). The CDR3 runs to 16 residues. For the CDR3, the DNA is TGTGCCAGCAGCTCATCCCCCCAACCTTCCTACAATGAGCAGTTCTTC. It is translated as CASSSSPQPSYNEQFF. The full variable domain, its missing parts supplied by reference TRBV13 and TRBJ2-1, is AAGVIQSPRHLIKEKRETATLKCYPIPRHDTVYWYQQGPGQDPQFLISFYEKMQSDKGSIPDRFSAQQFSDYHSELNMSSLELGDSALYFCASSSSPQPSYNEQFFGPGTRLTVL.

This clonotype has a handful of counts. This chain connects TRBV7-9 to TRBJ2-1; 10 bases map to TRBD2. V lost 5 bases and J lost 5; bases outside the gene matches: 9. The CDR3 is made up of 16 amino acids. The germline CDR1 and CDR2 sequences are SEHNR and FQNEAQ (reference sequence). The CDR3 spells CASSRGLAGADNEQFF. The CDR3, as DNA: TGTGCCAGCAGCCGCGGGCTAGCGGGAGCCGACAATGAGCAGTTCTTC.

This rearrangement joins TRBV6-1 to TRBJ2-5; 8 bases line up with TRBD2. This CDR3 is built from 15 residues. Germline assignment: CDR1 MNHNS and CDR2 SASEGT. V was clipped by 6 bases and J by 9 bases; unmatched bases: 15. DNA of the CDR3: TGTGCCAGCAGACCCGGGACTAGTAGCAAGAGGGCCCAGTACTTC. Its protein product is CASRPGTSSKRAQYF.

J is TRBJ2-3 and V is TRBV5-6; D might be TRBD1 or TRBD2, each matching 5 bases. This CDR3 comprises 14 residues. V gave up 4 bases and J gave up 6 bases, with 15 bases separating them. The germline CDR1 and CDR2 sequences are SGHDT and YYEEEE. The DNA of the CDR3 is TGTGCCAGCAGCCGGGGCCTAGCCTTCGATACGCAGTATTTT. Translating it yields CASSRGLAFDTQYF.

The J gene is TRBJ2-7, the V gene TRBV12-3 or TRBV12-4; D assignment may be TRBD1 or TRBD2 (5 bases each). Trimming left V 3 bases short and J 2 bases short, with 14 bases between. CDR3 length equals 15 residues. CDR3 sequence reads: CASSFFRVGAYEQYF. CDR3 DNA: TGTGCCAGCAGTTTTTTCAGGGTGGGGGCCTACGAGCAGTACTTC.

This clonotype was counted only a few times. V usage is TRBV7-2 and J usage is TRBJ1-1; possibly TRBD1 for D (5 bases). The CDR3 loop spans 15 amino acids. Per germline, CDR1 SGHTA and CDR2 FQGNSA. V lost 5 bases to trimming and J lost 1 base, with 14 bases between them. The CDR3 nucleotides are TGTGCCAGCAGCCCGGGGGGTGCTTCGAACACTGAAGCTTTCTTT. As protein: CASSPGGASNTEAFF.

This clonotype was detected a few times. This chain joins TRBV5-1 and TRBJ1-4; unclear D gene. CDR1 SGHRS and CDR2 YFSETQ come from the germline V gene. The V gene lost 4 bases and the J gene lost 5 bases, with 18 bases spanning the gap. The CDR3 loop spans 16 amino acids. This CDR3 is CASSISTGGINEKLFF. The CDR3 DNA follows: TGCGCCAGCAGCATCTCGACGGGAGGTATAAATGAAAAACTGTTTTTT.

The chain combines TRBV19 with TRBJ1-2; D remains unclear. CDR1 and CDR2 (germline): LNHDA, SQIVND (reference sequence). The CDR3 loop spans 14 amino acids. Deletions cut 7 bases from V and 3 bases from J, with 15 bases between. CDR3 sequence (DNA): TGTGCCAGTACTAACCCCGGACTGGACTATGGCTACACCTTC. Amino acid sequence: CASTNPGLDYGYTF.

This clonotype was seen only a few times. The genes are TRBV10-3 and TRBJ2-7; D is ambiguous. Germline CDR1 is ENHRY and CDR2 is SYGVKD. V was shortened by 2 bases and J by 4 bases, with 3 bases between the two germline ends. The CDR3 spans 11 residues. For the CDR3, the DNA is TGTGCCATCAGTGAGATGTACGAGCAGTACGTC. Translating gives CAISEMYEQYV.

The V call is TRBV7-9, the J call TRBJ2-3; 7 bases map to TRBD2. Unmatched junction bases numbered 10, after V lost 5 bases and J lost 2 bases. The germline V gene encodes CDR1 SEHNR and CDR2 FQNEAQ (reference sequence). The CDR3 has 16 amino acids. The CDR3 DNA follows: TGTGCCAGCAGCCCCCCTGGCGGGAGAGACACAGATACGCAGTATTTT. It encodes CASSPPGGRDTDTQYF.

This clonotype was observed a handful of times. The chain carries TRBV20-1 and TRBJ2-5; D possibly corresponds to TRBD2 (6 bases). V lost 0 bases and J lost 4, with 12 bases in between. Per germline, CDR1 DFQATT and CDR2 SNEGSKA (reference sequence). This CDR3 has 14 amino acids. For the CDR3, the DNA is TGCAGTGCTAGAGAGTACGGGAGAGGAGAGACCCAGTACTTC. Translated: CSAREYGRGETQYF.

This clonotype turned up a few times. This sequence joins TRBV29-1 and TRBJ2-2, with D perhaps being TRBD1 or TRBD2 (5 bases each). The length of the CDR3 is 14 residues. V lost 5 bases to trimming and J lost 4 bases, with 14 bases between them. Germline assignment: CDR1 SQVTM and CDR2 ANQGSEA. The CDR3 loop is CSVRGRESTGELFF. The CDR3 region has the DNA TGCAGCGTTAGGGGCAGGGAGTCCACCGGGGAGCTGTTTTTT.

This clonotype has only a few counts. This chain connects TRBV10-2 to TRBJ1-3, with D hard to call. Germline loops: CDR1 WSHSY, CDR2 SAAADI. This CDR3 comprises 13 residues. Trimming left V 4 bases short and J 10 bases short, with 14 bases between. The CDR3 region has the DNA TGCGCCAGCAGTGCTACAGAGAGGGAAACCATATATTTT. The encoded protein is CASSATERETIYF.

This clonotype was detected only a few times. The rearrangement joins TRBV20-1 to TRBJ2-1, with D tentatively TRBD2 (5 bases). CDR1 is DFQATT, CDR2 SNEGSKA, per germline (reference sequence). Trimming cost V 3 bases and J 9 bases, with 15 bases left between them. The CDR3 extends over 13 amino acids. The CDR3 loop is CSASSVLGVEQFF. For the CDR3, the DNA is TGCAGTGCTAGTAGCGTTCTTGGGGTTGAGCAGTTCTTC.

This clonotype was detected many times. The genes are TRBV25-1 and TRBJ2-1; D perhaps matches TRBD1 (5 bases). Per the germline V gene, CDR1 is MGHDK and CDR2 is SYGVNS. The V gene lost 5 bases and the J gene lost 5 bases, with 16 bases spanning the gap. This CDR3 is built from 15 residues. Here the CDR3 DNA reads TGTGCCAGCAGTCATAGCCTAGGGGCCCACAATGAGCAGTTCTTC. The encoded protein is CASSHSLGAHNEQFF.

The chain employs TRBV24-1 and TRBJ1-5, with 12 bases lining up with TRBD1. The CDR3 loop spans 17 amino acids. J was trimmed by 4 bases and V by 3 bases; bases with no gene match: 6. CDR1 KGHDR and CDR2 SFDVKD come from the germline V gene. The chain's CDR3 is CATSDAGTGGENQPQHF. CDR3 nucleotides: TGTGCCACCAGTGATGCCGGGACAGGGGGCGAGAATCAGCCCCAGCATTTT.

The chain recombines TRBV2 with TRBJ1-4; D remains unclear. This CDR3 contains 12 residues. Trimming took off 6 bases at V and 5 bases at J, with 7 bases between the two ends. Germline loops: CDR1 SNHLY, CDR2 FYNNEI. CDR3 in amino acids: CASRVENEKLFF. CDR3 coding DNA: TGTGCCAGCAGGGTTGAGAATGAAAAACTGTTTTTT.

This clonotype was observed a few times. The chain recombines TRBV6-2 or TRBV6-3 with TRBJ1-5; a possible D gene is TRBD1 (6 bases). This CDR3 has 14 amino acids. Trimming took off 6 bases at V and 3 bases at J, with 12 bases between the two ends. The germline CDR1 and CDR2 sequences are MNHEY and SVGEGT. The CDR3 bases are TGTGCCAGCAGACCAACAGGGAACAATCAGCCCCAGCATTTT. Residues: CASRPTGNNQPQHF.

This clonotype was detected only a few times. The chain combines TRBV11-2 with TRBJ1-3; TRBD1 aligns across 7 bases. J gave up 0 bases and V 5 bases, and 4 bases lay outside the gene matches. The CDR3 has 15 residues. Per the germline V gene, CDR1 is SGHAT and CDR2 is FQNNGV. The CDR3 region has the DNA TGTGCCAGCAGCCAGGGACAGTTCTCTGGAAACACCATATATTTT. Its translation is CASSQGQFSGNTIYF.

This clonotype has ten or more counts. The chain couples TRBV20-1 to TRBJ1-4; D remains unclear. Trimming left V 4 bases short and J 5 bases short, with 5 bases between. The CDR3 consists of 11 residues. Germline loops: CDR1 DFQATT, CDR2 SNEGSKA (reference sequence). CDR3 loop: CSAIQNEKLFF. For the CDR3, the DNA is TGCAGTGCTATCCAGAATGAAAAACTGTTTTTT.

The chain recombines TRBV3-1 with TRBJ2-7, with unresolved D. Germline V lookup: CDR1 LGHDT, CDR2 YNNKEL (reference sequence). The CDR3 runs 16 residues. The V end lost 4 bases, the J end lost 0 bases, and 16 bases lay between the germline ends. The CDR3 DNA reads as TGTGCCAGCAGCCCTGGGCCCCCCGGCCTCTCCTACGAGCAGTACTTC. It is translated as CASSPGPPGLSYEQYF.

The chain is built from TRBV5-1 and TRBJ2-5, with 7 bases that match TRBD1. V lost 0 bases to trimming and J lost 2 bases; unmatched junction nucleotides: 7. Germline V CDR1 and CDR2: SGHRS, YFSETQ. The CDR3 contains 16 residues. The CDR3, as DNA: TGCGCCAGCAGCTTGGCCGGGACAGCGAAGCAAGAGACCCAGTACTTC. It specifies CASSLAGTAKQETQYF.

This clonotype came up a few times. This chain uses TRBV9 with TRBJ2-1, with D possibly called TRBD1 or TRBD2 (5 bases each). This CDR3 contains 16 residues. The germline V gene encodes CDR1 SGDLS and CDR2 YYNGEE. The germline V and J ends were trimmed by 3 bases and 4 bases, with 17 bases remaining between them. This CDR3 is CASSAVLGVGYNEQFF. CDR3 nucleotides: TGTGCCAGCAGCGCAGTCCTGGGGGTGGGGTACAATGAGCAGTTCTTC.

The CDR3 nucleotides are TGTGCCAGCAGTTTCTTCCCGGGACAGGCTACTATGGGGCAGTACTTC. Its protein is CASSFFPGQATMGQYF. The rearrangement uses TRBV5-6 and TRBJ2-7, with 8 bases identical to TRBD1. Germline V gives CDR1 SGHDT, CDR2 YYEEEE. The junction had 19 bases not matched to a gene; V was cut back by 5 bases and J by 9 bases. CDR3 length: 16 residues.